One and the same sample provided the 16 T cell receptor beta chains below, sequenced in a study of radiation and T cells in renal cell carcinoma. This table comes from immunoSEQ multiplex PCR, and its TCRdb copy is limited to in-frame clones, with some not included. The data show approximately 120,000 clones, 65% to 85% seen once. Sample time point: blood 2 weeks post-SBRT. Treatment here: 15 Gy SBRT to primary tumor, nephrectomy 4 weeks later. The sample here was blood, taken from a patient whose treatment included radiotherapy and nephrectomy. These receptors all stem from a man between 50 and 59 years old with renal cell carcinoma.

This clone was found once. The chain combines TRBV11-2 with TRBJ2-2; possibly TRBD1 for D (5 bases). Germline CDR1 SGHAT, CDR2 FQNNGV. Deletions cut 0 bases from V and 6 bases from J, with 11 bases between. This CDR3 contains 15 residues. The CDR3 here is CASSLERIRAGELFF. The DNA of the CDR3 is TGTGCCAGCAGCTTAGAGCGGATCAGGGCCGGGGAGCTGTTTTTT.

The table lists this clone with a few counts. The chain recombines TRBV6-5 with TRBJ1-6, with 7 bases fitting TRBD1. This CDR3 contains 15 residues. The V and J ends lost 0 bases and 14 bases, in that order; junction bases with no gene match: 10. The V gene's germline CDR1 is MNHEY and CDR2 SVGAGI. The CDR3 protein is CASSYSTGPGVALHF. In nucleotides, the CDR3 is TGTGCCAGCAGTTACTCGACAGGGCCTGGGGTAGCCCTCCACTTT.

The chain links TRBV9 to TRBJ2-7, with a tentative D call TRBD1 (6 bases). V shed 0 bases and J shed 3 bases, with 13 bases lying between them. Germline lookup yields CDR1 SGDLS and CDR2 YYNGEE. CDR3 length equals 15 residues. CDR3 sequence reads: CASSVDQGPHYEQYF. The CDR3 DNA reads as TGTGCCAGCAGCGTAGACCAGGGGCCCCACTACGAGCAGTACTTC.

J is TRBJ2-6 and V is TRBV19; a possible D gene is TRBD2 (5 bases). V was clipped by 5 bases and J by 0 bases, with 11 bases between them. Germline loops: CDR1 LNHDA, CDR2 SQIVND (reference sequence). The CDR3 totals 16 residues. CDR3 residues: CASSLDWNSGANVLTF. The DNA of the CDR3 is TGTGCCAGTAGTCTGGACTGGAACTCTGGGGCCAACGTCCTGACTTTC. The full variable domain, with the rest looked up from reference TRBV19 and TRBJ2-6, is DGGITQSPKYLFRKEGQNVTLSCEQNLNHDAMYWYRQDPGQGLRLIYYSQIVNDFQKGDIAEGYSVSREKKESFPLTVTSAQKNPTAFYLCASSLDWNSGANVLTFGAGSRLTVL.

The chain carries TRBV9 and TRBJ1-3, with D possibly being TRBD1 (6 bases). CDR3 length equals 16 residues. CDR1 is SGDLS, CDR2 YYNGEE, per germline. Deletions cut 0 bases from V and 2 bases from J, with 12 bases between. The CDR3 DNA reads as TGTGCCAGCAGCGTAGCTTTTACAGGGCCTGGAAACACCATATATTTT. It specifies CASSVAFTGPGNTIYF.

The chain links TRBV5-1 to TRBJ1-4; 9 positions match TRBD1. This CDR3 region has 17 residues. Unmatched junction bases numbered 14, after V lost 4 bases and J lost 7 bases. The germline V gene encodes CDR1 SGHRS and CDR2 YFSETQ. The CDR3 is CASSTGTTGGDGEKLFF. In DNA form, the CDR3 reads TGCGCCAGCAGCACAGGAACAACAGGGGGCGATGGTGAAAAACTGTTTTTT.

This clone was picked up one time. DNA for the CDR3: TGCGCCAGCACCGACACAGGGGGCGCTCCTAATGAAAAACTGTTTTTT. Protein sequence: CASTDTGGAPNEKLFF. The rearrangement joins TRBV5-1 to TRBJ1-4; 9 bases line up with TRBD1. V trimming: 6 bases; J trimming: 3 bases; junction bases outside the gene matches: 9. There are 16 residues in the CDR3. Germline CDR1 reads SGHRS; CDR2 reads YFSETQ.

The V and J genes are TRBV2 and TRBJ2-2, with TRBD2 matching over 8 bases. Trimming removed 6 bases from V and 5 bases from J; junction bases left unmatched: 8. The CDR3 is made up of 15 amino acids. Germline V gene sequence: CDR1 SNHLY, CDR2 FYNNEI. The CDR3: CASRVGTRGTGELFF. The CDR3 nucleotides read TGTGCCAGCAGGGTAGGGACTAGAGGAACCGGGGAGCTGTTTTTT.

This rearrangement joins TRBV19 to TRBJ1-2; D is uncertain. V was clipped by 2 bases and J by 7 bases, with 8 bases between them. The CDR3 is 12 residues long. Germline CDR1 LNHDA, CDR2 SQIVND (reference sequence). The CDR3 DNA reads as TGTGCCAGTAGTATACGGCAGTCTGGCTACACCTTC. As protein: CASSIRQSGYTF.

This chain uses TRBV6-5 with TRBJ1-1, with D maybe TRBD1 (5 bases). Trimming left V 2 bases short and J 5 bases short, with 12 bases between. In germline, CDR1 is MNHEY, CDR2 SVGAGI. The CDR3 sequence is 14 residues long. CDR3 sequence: CASSYVSGETEAFF. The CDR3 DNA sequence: TGTGCCAGCAGTTACGTTTCGGGGGAAACTGAAGCTTTCTTT.

The CDR3 DNA reads TGCGCCAGCAGCCGGGATTCGGGGGGCGTCACTGAAGCTTTCTTT. Amino acids: CASSRDSGGVTEAFF. This chain uses TRBV5-1 with TRBJ1-1; possibly TRBD1 for D (6 bases). CDR1 SGHRS and CDR2 YFSETQ come from the germline V gene. The CDR3 spans 15 residues. V lost 4 bases and J lost 4, with 17 bases in between.

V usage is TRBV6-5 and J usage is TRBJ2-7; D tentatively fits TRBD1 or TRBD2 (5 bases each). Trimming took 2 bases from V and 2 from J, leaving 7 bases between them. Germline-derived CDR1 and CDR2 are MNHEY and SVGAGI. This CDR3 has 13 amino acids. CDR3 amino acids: CASSYTGPYEQYF. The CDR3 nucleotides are TGTGCCAGCAGTTACACGGGGCCCTACGAGCAGTACTTC.

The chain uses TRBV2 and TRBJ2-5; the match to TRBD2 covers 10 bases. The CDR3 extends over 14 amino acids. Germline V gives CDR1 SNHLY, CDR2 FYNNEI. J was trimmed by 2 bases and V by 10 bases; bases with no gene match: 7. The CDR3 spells CATSTSGYQETQYF. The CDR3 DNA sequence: TGTGCCACGTCGACTAGCGGGTATCAAGAGACCCAGTACTTC.

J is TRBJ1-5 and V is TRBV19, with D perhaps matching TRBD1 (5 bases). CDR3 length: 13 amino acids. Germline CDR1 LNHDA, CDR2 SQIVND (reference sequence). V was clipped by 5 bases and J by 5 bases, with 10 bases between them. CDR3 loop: CASSWDRDQPQHF. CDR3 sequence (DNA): TGTGCCAGTAGTTGGGACCGGGATCAGCCCCAGCATTTT.

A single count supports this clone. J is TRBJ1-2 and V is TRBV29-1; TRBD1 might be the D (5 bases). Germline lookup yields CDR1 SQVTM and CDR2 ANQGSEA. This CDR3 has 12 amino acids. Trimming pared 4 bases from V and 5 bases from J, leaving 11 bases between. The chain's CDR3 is CSVGGGLYGYTF. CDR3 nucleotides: TGCAGCGTTGGGGGGGGACTTTATGGCTACACCTTC.

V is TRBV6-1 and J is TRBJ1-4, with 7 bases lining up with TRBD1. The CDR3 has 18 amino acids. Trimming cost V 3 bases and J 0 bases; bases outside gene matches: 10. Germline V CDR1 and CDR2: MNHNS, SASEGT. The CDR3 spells CASSEVLGTAATNEKLFF. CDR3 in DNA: TGTGCCAGCAGTGAGGTATTAGGGACAGCGGCAACTAATGAAAAACTGTTTTTT.